This section outlines one T cell receptor beta chain sequence together with its context. Scientists amplified the TCR beta CDR3 regions from RNA transcripts. Second-round multiplex PCR came after first-round RT-PCR with HTBI primers. TCRdb redid the calling of the multiplex PCR reads with MiXCR, one entry per CDR3 protein. The profile covers about 58,000 distinct CDR3 sequences, with more than 40% appearing a single time and 4.7% taken by the ten largest. Uncontrolled infections, pregnancy, lactation or other autoimmune diseases led to patient exclusion. PBMCs were isolated from a roughly 10 ml sample of fresh peripheral blood. The record originates from a study of Graves' ophthalmopathy and Graves' hyperthyroidism. This CDR3 has 15 amino acids. The germline gives CDR1 SGHTA, CDR2 FQGNSA.

Sequencing used peripheral blood. This receptor was obtained from an adult woman with Graves' ophthalmopathy. This chain connects TRBV7-2 to TRBJ2-7; 7 bases fit TRBD2. The DNA matches TRBJ2-1 better at its end, which makes the J call doubtful. This chain's CDR3 is CASSLAGGPYNEQFF. CDR3 sequence (DNA): TGTGCCAGCAGCTTAGCGGGAGGGCCCTACAATGAGCAGTTCTTC.